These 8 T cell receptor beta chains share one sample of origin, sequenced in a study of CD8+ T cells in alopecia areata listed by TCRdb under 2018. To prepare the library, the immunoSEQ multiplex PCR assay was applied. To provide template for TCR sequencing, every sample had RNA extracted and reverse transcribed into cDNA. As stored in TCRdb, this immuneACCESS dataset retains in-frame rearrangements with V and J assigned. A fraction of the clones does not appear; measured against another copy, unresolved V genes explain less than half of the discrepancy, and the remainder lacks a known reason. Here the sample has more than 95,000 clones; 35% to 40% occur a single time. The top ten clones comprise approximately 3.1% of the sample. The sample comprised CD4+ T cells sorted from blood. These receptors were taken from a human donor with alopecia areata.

The CDR3 DNA is TGTGCCAGCAGCCAGCCAGTCTGGTCCCCCACAGATACGCAGTATTTT. Protein product: CASSQPVWSPTDTQYF. The chain carries TRBV7-2 and TRBJ2-3; D is unclear. Between the trimmed V and J ends, which lost 5 bases and 2 bases, there was a span of 17 bases. The CDR3 is 16 residues long. CDR1 SGHTA and CDR2 FQGNSA come from the germline V gene.

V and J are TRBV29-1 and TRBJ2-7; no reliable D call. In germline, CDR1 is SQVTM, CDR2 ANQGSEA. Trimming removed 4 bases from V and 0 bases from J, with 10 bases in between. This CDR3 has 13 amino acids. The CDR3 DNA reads TGCAGCGTTGTAACAGAGAGCTCCTACGAGCAGTACTTC. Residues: CSVVTESSYEQYF.

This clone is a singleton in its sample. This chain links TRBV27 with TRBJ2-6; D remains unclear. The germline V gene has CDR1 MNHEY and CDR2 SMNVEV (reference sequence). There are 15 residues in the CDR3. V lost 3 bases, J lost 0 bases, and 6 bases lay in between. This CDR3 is CASSLSTSGANVLTF. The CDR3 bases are TGTGCCAGCAGTTTGTCTACCTCTGGGGCCAACGTCCTGACTTTC.

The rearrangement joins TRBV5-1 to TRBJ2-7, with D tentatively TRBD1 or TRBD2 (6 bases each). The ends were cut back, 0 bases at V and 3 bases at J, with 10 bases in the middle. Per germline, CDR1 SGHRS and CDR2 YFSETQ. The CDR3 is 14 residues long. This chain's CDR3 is CASSLAGGDYEQYF. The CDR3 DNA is TGCGCCAGCAGCTTGGCCGGGGGCGACTACGAGCAGTACTTC.

The chain's CDR3 is CAWSAGGRSGANVLTF. The CDR3 DNA reads TGTGCCTGGAGTGCAGGGGGTCGCTCTGGGGCCAACGTCCTGACTTTC. V gene TRBV30 combines with J gene TRBJ2-6; 7 bases map to TRBD1. Germline assignment: CDR1 GTSNPN and CDR2 SVGIG (reference sequence). Trimming took 1 base from V and 0 from J; bases not matched to a gene: 3. This CDR3 spans 16 amino acids.

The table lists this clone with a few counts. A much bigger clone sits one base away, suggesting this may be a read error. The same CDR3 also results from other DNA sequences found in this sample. DNA for the CDR3: TGTGCCAGCAGTTTAGGAGCCGAGACAGGGCCCCGGACCCAGTACTTC. Its protein is CASSLGAETGPRTQYF. The rearrangement uses TRBV28 and TRBJ2-5; TRBD1 matches 7 bases. V trimming: 2 bases; J trimming: 7 bases; junction bases outside the gene matches: 13. Germline V gene data show CDR1 as MDHEN and CDR2 as SYDVKM. The CDR3 consists of 16 residues.

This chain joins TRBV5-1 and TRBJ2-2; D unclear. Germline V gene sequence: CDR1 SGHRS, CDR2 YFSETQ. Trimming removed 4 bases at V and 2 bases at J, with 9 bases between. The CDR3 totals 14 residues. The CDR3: CASSLGSNTGELFF. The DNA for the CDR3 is TGCGCCAGCAGCCTTGGATCAAACACCGGGGAGCTGTTTTTT.

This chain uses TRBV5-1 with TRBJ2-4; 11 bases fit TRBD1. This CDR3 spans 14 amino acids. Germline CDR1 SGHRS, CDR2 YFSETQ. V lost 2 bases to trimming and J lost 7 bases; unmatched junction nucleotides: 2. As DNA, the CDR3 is TGCGCCAGCAGCTTTGGACAGGGGGCCAACATTCAGTACTTC. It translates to CASSFGQGANIQYF.